What follows are 20 T cell receptor beta chains derived from one specimen sequenced in a study of cytomegalovirus exposure and HLA in healthy donors. Primers: 60 Vbeta forward and 13 Jbeta reverse. The table came from immunoSEQ multiplex PCR; TCRdb's copy has only in-frame clones and leaves some out. The repertoire holds some 150,000 clones, with around 80% as singletons. Specimen: PBMCs. These receptor sequences come from a woman aged 40-49 years in good health and CMV-seronegative.

V and J are TRBV2 and TRBJ2-7, with 7 bases fitting TRBD2. This CDR3 is 21 amino acids long. CDR1 is SNHLY and CDR2 is FYNNEI in the germline V gene. Trimming cost V 6 bases and J 3 bases; bases outside gene matches: 29. CDR3 in amino acids: CASSQDVAGEAWGVRDYEQYF. CDR3 sequence (DNA): TGTGCCAGCAGCCAGGACGTCGCGGGGGAAGCTTGGGGAGTACGGGACTACGAGCAGTACTTC.

The genes are TRBV6-1 and TRBJ2-1, with 8 bases that match TRBD1. Germline V gives CDR1 MNHNS, CDR2 SASEGT. V dropped 6 bases and J dropped 8; count of bases not matched to a gene: 6. The CDR3 runs 13 residues. The CDR3 sequence: CASSLDRGDEQFF. The DNA for the CDR3 is TGTGCCAGCAGCCTTGACAGGGGCGATGAGCAGTTCTTC.

The J gene is TRBJ1-3, the V gene TRBV7-8; the D gene is possibly TRBD1 (5 bases). Trimming removed 0 bases at V and 0 bases at J, with 9 bases between. Per germline, CDR1 SGHVS and CDR2 FQNEAQ. The CDR3 extends over 16 amino acids. The CDR3 is CASSLARGSSGNTIYF. CDR3 DNA sequence: TGTGCCAGCAGCTTAGCGCGGGGGAGCTCTGGAAACACCATATATTTT.

This chain joins TRBV10-3 and TRBJ2-1, with 7 bases identical to TRBD2. The CDR3 consists of 13 residues. Germline lookup yields CDR1 ENHRY and CDR2 SYGVKD. J was trimmed by 6 bases and V by 11 bases; bases with no gene match: 10. For the CDR3, the DNA is TGTGCCCATGCCGGGGGGATAATCAATGAGCAGTTCTTC. This translates into CAHAGGIINEQFF.

The genes are TRBV6-1 and TRBJ1-5, with a possible D match to TRBD1 (6 bases). The CDR3 extends over 15 amino acids. Germline-derived CDR1 and CDR2 are MNHNS and SASEGT. V was shortened by 3 bases and J by 4 bases, with 13 bases between the two germline ends. The CDR3 DNA follows: TGTGCCAGCAGTGATGCGGGGGGCGGGAATCAGCCCCAGCATTTT. Translated: CASSDAGGGNQPQHF.

The chain combines TRBV30 with TRBJ1-1; D perhaps matches TRBD1 (5 bases). The CDR3 runs 14 residues. Germline CDR1 is GTSNPN and CDR2 is SVGIG (reference sequence). V was cut by 2 bases and J by 7 bases, with 17 bases left in between. For the CDR3, the DNA is TGTGCCTGGAGTATGGGGGGGTTGGGCGGTGAAGCTTTCTTT. This sequence encodes CAWSMGGLGGEAFF.

The rearrangement uses TRBV5-1 and TRBJ2-3, with 11 nucleotides matching TRBD2. The CDR3 runs to 15 residues. Germline values: CDR1 SGHRS, CDR2 YFSETQ. Losses at the gene ends were 0 bases for V and 3 bases for J; bases not matched to a gene: 0. The CDR3 loop is CASSLGLAGTDTQYF. CDR3 coding DNA: TGCGCCAGCAGCTTGGGACTAGCGGGAACAGATACGCAGTATTTT.

This clone came up a few times. The rearrangement links TRBV5-1 to TRBJ2-5; D may be TRBD2 (5 bases). The V end was cut by 2 bases, the J end by 4 bases, with 18 bases between. The CDR3 loop spans 16 amino acids. From germline, CDR1 is SGHRS and CDR2 YFSETQ. The CDR3 coding sequence is TGCGCCAGCAGCTTTATCCCCGGCGGGTTACCAGAGACCCAGTACTTC. Its translation is CASSFIPGGLPETQYF.

This clone has just one count. The CDR3, as DNA: TGTGCCAGCAGATACGGGACAGCCAACTATGGCTACACCTTC. As protein: CASRYGTANYGYTF. This chain joins TRBV5-6 and TRBJ1-2, with TRBD1 matching 7 bases. J was trimmed by 2 bases and V by 5 bases; bases with no gene match: 6. Germline assignment: CDR1 SGHDT and CDR2 YYEEEE. The CDR3 totals 14 residues. Variable domain in full (rest from reference TRBV5-6 and TRBJ1-2): DAGVTQSPTHLIKTRGQQVTLRCSPKSGHDTVSWYQQALGQGPQFIFQYYEEEERQRGNFPDRFSGHQFPNYSSELNVNALLLGDSALYLCASRYGTANYGYTFGSGTRLTVV.

V gene TRBV28 combines with J gene TRBJ2-7; 7 nucleotides align to TRBD1. Germline V gives CDR1 MDHEN, CDR2 SYDVKM. The CDR3 is made up of 17 amino acids. J lost 1 base, V lost 2 bases, and 11 bases had no gene match. The CDR3 is CASSLDLGGRFSYEQYF. The DNA for the CDR3 is TGTGCCAGCAGTTTAGATTTAGGGGGCCGCTTTTCCTACGAGCAGTACTTC.

This clone has only a few counts. The chain employs TRBV30 and TRBJ2-1, with a tentative D call TRBD2 (5 bases). Germline CDR1 is GTSNPN and CDR2 is SVGIG (reference sequence). This CDR3 is built from 13 residues. Trimming took off 0 bases at V and 3 bases at J, with 6 bases between the two ends. The CDR3 DNA sequence: TGTGCCTGGAGTGTACGGGACTACAATGAGCAGTTCTTC. Translating gives CAWSVRDYNEQFF.

As DNA, the CDR3 is TGTGCCAGCAGCTTAGTTTCCAGGGGGCGAGGTCAGCCCCAGCATTTT. Protein product: CASSLVSRGRGQPQHF. The J gene is TRBJ1-5, the V gene TRBV7-2; 8 nucleotides agree with TRBD1. V lost 1 base to trimming and J lost 6 bases; unmatched junction nucleotides: 8. The length of the CDR3 is 16 residues. CDR1 is SGHTA and CDR2 is FQGNSA in the germline V gene.

V and J are TRBV27 and TRBJ2-2; tentative D call: TRBD1 (6 bases). The germline V and J ends were trimmed by 2 bases and 3 bases, with 10 bases remaining between them. Germline V gene data show CDR1 as MNHEY and CDR2 as SMNVEV (reference sequence). The CDR3 is 15 amino acids. This CDR3 reads CASSLLAGDTGELFF. The CDR3 DNA sequence: TGTGCCAGCAGTTTACTCGCAGGGGACACCGGGGAGCTGTTTTTT.

The chain recombines TRBV6-5 with TRBJ2-3, with a possible D match to TRBD1 (6 bases). Germline V gene data show CDR1 as MNHEY and CDR2 as SVGAGI. CDR3 length: 15 amino acids. Trimming shortened V by 4 bases and J by 3 bases, and 14 bases separated the two germline ends. CDR3 coding DNA: TGTGCCAGCAGTTTCAACAGGGTCTCGACAGATACGCAGTATTTT. Its translation: CASSFNRVSTDTQYF.

The rearrangement uses TRBV9 and TRBJ2-1; 11 positions match TRBD2. Germline assignment: CDR1 SGDLS and CDR2 YYNGEE. The CDR3 runs to 15 residues. Unmatched junction bases numbered 9, after V lost 3 bases and J lost 10 bases. DNA of the CDR3: TGTGCCAGCAGCGCAATAGCGGGAGGGTTGGGGGAGCAGTTCTTC. It yields the protein CASSAIAGGLGEQFF.

This chain joins TRBV6-1 and TRBJ2-5, with D tentatively TRBD1 (6 bases). This CDR3 comprises 13 residues. The V end lost 7 bases, the J end lost 3 bases, and 12 bases lay between the germline ends. Germline V lookup: CDR1 MNHNS, CDR2 SASEGT. CDR3 in DNA: TGTGCCAGCACCAAGGGGGTGGAAGAGACCCAGTACTTC. Its translation is CASTKGVEETQYF.

The V call is TRBV4-1, the J call TRBJ1-1; the match to TRBD1 covers 7 bases. V was clipped by 4 bases and J by 5 bases; unmatched bases: 7. Germline V lookup: CDR1 MGHRA, CDR2 YSYEKL. The CDR3 is made up of 14 amino acids. CDR3 protein: CASSREQGRTEAFF. CDR3 nucleotides: TGCGCCAGCAGCCGAGAACAGGGGAGGACTGAAGCTTTCTTT.

The V call is TRBV4-2, the J call TRBJ2-7, with TRBD2 matching 8 bases. Germline V CDR1 and CDR2: LGHNA, YNFKEQ. V shed 1 base, J shed 0 bases, and the junction held 8 bases outside the gene matches. CDR3 length equals 17 residues. CDR3 region: CASSQGRVAGYSYEQYF. The CDR3 DNA sequence: TGTGCCAGCAGCCAAGGTAGGGTAGCGGGATACTCCTACGAGCAGTACTTC.

J is TRBJ1-4 and V is TRBV25-1; 9 bases are shared with TRBD1. This CDR3 has 16 amino acids. Trimming removed 9 bases from V and 3 bases from J; junction bases left unmatched: 11. CDR1 MGHDK and CDR2 SYGVNS come from the germline V gene. This CDR3 reads CASTQSGTGSNEKLFF. The CDR3 DNA reads as TGTGCCAGTACACAATCAGGGACAGGGTCTAATGAAAAACTGTTTTTT.

This clone was picked up a small number of times. In nucleotides, the CDR3 is TGCGCCAGCAGCCCCTGGAGGGACTACAATGAGCAGTTCTTC. Translation gives CASSPWRDYNEQFF. The gene calls are TRBV5-1 and TRBJ2-1; possibly TRBD2 for D (6 bases). Trimming took 4 bases from V and 3 from J, leaving 11 bases between them. The CDR3 totals 14 residues. Germline V gives CDR1 SGHRS, CDR2 YFSETQ.